The 24 T cell receptor beta chains below all came from one sample that was sequenced in a study of T cell responses to AZD1222 COVID-19 vaccine. Sequencing was performed with immunoSEQ multiplex PCR; in TCRdb, only in-frame clones are kept and a portion is missing. The table has 100,000 to 120,000 clones, roughly 90% seen once; the top ten hold around 14%. The sample consisted of peripheral blood, taken 28 days after the second AZD1222 dose. These receptors were collected from an adult who received the AZD1222 COVID-19 vaccine.

The genes are TRBV9 and TRBJ2-1; TRBD2 might be the D (6 bases). This CDR3 is 18 amino acids long. Germline CDR1 SGDLS, CDR2 YYNGEE. V lost 3 bases and J 8 bases, leaving 27 bases between the germline ends. CDR3: CASSAQPQGLGVIDEQFF. DNA of the CDR3: TGTGCCAGCAGCGCTCAGCCCCAGGGACTGGGGGTTATCGATGAGCAGTTCTTC.

The V and J genes are TRBV7-9 and TRBJ2-1, with TRBD2 matching 8 bases. This CDR3 contains 15 residues. Per germline, CDR1 SEHNR and CDR2 FQNEAQ (reference sequence). With V trimmed by 1 base and J by 7 bases, 6 bases remained unmatched. The CDR3 sequence is CASSLVAGSGNEQFF. CDR3 nucleotide sequence: TGTGCCAGCAGCTTAGTAGCGGGAAGCGGTAATGAGCAGTTCTTC.

This clone was found once. This sequence joins TRBV6-5 and TRBJ1-6; D perhaps matches TRBD1 (6 bases). V lost 6 bases to trimming and J lost 9 bases, with 15 bases between them. This CDR3 region has 14 residues. Germline assignment: CDR1 MNHEY and CDR2 SVGAGI. DNA for the CDR3: TGTGCCAGCAGGGCTACAGGGTTAGGTTCACCCCTCCACTTT. Its translation is CASRATGLGSPLHF.

V is TRBV3-1 (or the pseudogene TRBV3-2) and J is TRBJ1-2; D remains ambiguous. The CDR3 runs 14 residues. V lost 0 bases and J lost 6, with 11 bases in between. Germline V gives CDR1 LGHDT, CDR2 YNNKEL (reference sequence). The CDR3 spells CASSQETGPNGYTF. In nucleotides, the CDR3 is TGTGCCAGCAGCCAAGAAACCGGCCCAAATGGCTACACCTTC.

The chain carries TRBV7-9 and TRBJ1-6; D is ambiguous. Per germline, CDR1 SEHNR and CDR2 FQNEAQ (reference sequence). The CDR3 totals 13 residues. Trimming left V 1 base short and J 10 bases short, with 8 bases between. The CDR3 protein is CASSLGLTSPLHF. In nucleotides, the CDR3 is TGTGCCAGCAGCTTAGGGCTGACGTCACCCCTCCACTTT.

The rearrangement links TRBV6-2 or TRBV6-3 to TRBJ2-3; the D is unclear. The V and J ends lost 4 bases and 2 bases respectively, with 13 bases between them. The germline V gene has CDR1 MNHEY and CDR2 SVGEGT. This CDR3 spans 15 amino acids. CDR3 sequence: CASSSMTRVTDTQYF. DNA for the CDR3: TGTGCCAGCAGTTCCATGACGAGAGTCACAGATACGCAGTATTTT.

The chain has TRBV7-9 and TRBJ1-4; the D gene is possibly TRBD1 (5 bases). V was clipped by 11 bases and J by 9 bases, with 16 bases between them. The CDR3 length is 12 residues. The V gene's germline CDR1 is SEHNR and CDR2 FQNEAQ (reference sequence). CDR3 protein: CAPGAPGQKLFF. The CDR3 coding sequence is TGTGCCCCTGGGGCCCCTGGGCAAAAACTGTTTTTT.

The V gene is TRBV21-1, the J gene TRBJ2-3. TRBV21-1 is a documented pseudogene. The CDR3 is 18 residues long. In nucleotides, the CDR3 is TGTGCCAGCAGCAAACGTTCCCGAAAGGCGTCTAGCACAGATACGCAGTATTTT. It encodes CASSKRSRKASSTDTQYF.

This sequence joins TRBV7-8 and TRBJ1-5; D uncertain. Germline CDR1 is SGHVS and CDR2 is FQNEAQ. The CDR3 has 12 amino acids. V lost 1 base and J lost 6, with 4 bases in between. For the CDR3, the DNA is TGTGCCAGCAGCTTAGTGGCTCAGCCCCAGCATTTT. Its protein product is CASSLVAQPQHF.

The V call is TRBV15, the J call TRBJ2-1; 16 nucleotides agree with TRBD2. Per germline, CDR1 LNHNV and CDR2 YYDKDF (reference sequence). This CDR3 comprises 19 residues. Germline trimming cut 0 bases from V and 8 bases from J; bases unmatched to any gene: 10. CDR3 nucleotides: TGTGCCACCAGCAGAGATCCCGTGGGACTAGCGGGAGGGCACGATGAGCAGTTCTTC. Residues: CATSRDPVGLAGGHDEQFF.

The rearrangement links TRBV19 to TRBJ2-3, with D perhaps matching TRBD2 (6 bases). The germline V and J ends were trimmed by 6 bases and 4 bases, with 17 bases remaining between them. This CDR3 region has 15 residues. The germline V gene encodes CDR1 LNHDA and CDR2 SQIVND (reference sequence). CDR3: CASRPGLGLSDTQYF. CDR3 in DNA: TGTGCCAGTAGGCCGGGACTGGGTCTGTCAGATACGCAGTATTTT. The full variable domain, with the rest looked up from reference TRBV19 and TRBJ2-3, is DGGITQSPKYLFRKEGQNVTLSCEQNLNHDAMYWYRQDPGQGLRLIYYSQIVNDFQKGDIAEGYSVSREKKESFPLTVTSAQKNPTAFYLCASRPGLGLSDTQYFGPGTRLTVL.

With regard to this clone: The same CDR3 is also encoded by other DNA sequences in this sample. The chain recombines TRBV20-1 with TRBJ2-5; D remains unclear. CDR3 length: 10 residues. Per the germline V gene, CDR1 is DFQATT and CDR2 is SNEGSKA (reference sequence). The V end was cut by 3 bases, the J end by 5 bases, with 4 bases between. CDR3 DNA: TGCAGTGCTAGCTCGGAGACCCAGTACTTC. It codes for CSASSETQYF.

The rearrangement joins TRBV27 to TRBJ1-2; D gene ambiguous. The germline V gene encodes CDR1 MNHEY and CDR2 SMNVEV (reference sequence). This CDR3 has 15 residues. V was cut by 2 bases and J by 3 bases, with 13 bases left in between. CDR3 amino acids: CASSLGPPGDYGYTF. CDR3 DNA sequence: TGTGCCAGCAGTTTAGGGCCCCCAGGAGACTATGGCTACACCTTC.

The chain has TRBV6-1 and TRBJ1-4; unclear D gene. V gave up 0 bases and J gave up 8 bases, with 7 bases separating them. CDR3 length: 13 amino acids. Per germline, CDR1 MNHNS and CDR2 SASEGT. In nucleotides, the CDR3 is TGTGCCAGCAGTGAAGCGAAAGACGAAAAACTGTTTTTT. As protein: CASSEAKDEKLFF.

The rearrangement uses TRBV5-8 and TRBJ1-1; D uncertain. CDR3 length equals 11 residues. Germline loops: CDR1 SGHTS, CDR2 YDEGEE. V was pared by 0 bases and J by 8 bases, with 5 bases between. This CDR3 is CASSLAAEAFF. The CDR3, as DNA: TGTGCCAGCAGCTTGGCGGCAGAAGCTTTCTTT.

V is TRBV7-8 and J is TRBJ1-6; TRBD1 matches at 11 bases. The V gene end was trimmed by 1 base and the J gene end by 7 bases; junction bases not matched to a gene: 6. Germline loops: CDR1 SGHVS, CDR2 FQNEAQ. The CDR3 length is 17 residues. CDR3 sequence: CASSLGTGGVANSPLHF. CDR3 bases: TGTGCCAGCAGCTTAGGGACAGGGGGCGTAGCGAATTCACCCCTCCACTTT.

The J gene is TRBJ2-7, the V gene TRBV5-6; D unresolved. Germline V gene lookup returns CDR1 SGHDT and CDR2 YYEEEE. V lost 0 bases to trimming and J lost 4 bases, with 8 bases between them. CDR3 size: 13 residues. This chain's CDR3 is CASSLADRYEQYF. In DNA, the CDR3 is TGTGCCAGCAGCTTGGCCGACCGATACGAGCAGTACTTC.

The chain has TRBV4-1 and TRBJ1-2; tentatively, D is TRBD1 (6 bases). CDR3 length: 14 residues. CDR1 is MGHRA and CDR2 is YSYEKL in the germline V gene. V gave up 1 base and J gave up 4 bases, with 10 bases separating them. CDR3 region: CASSQGGGPYGYTF. The CDR3 DNA sequence: TGCGCCAGCAGCCAAGGTGGGGGGCCCTATGGCTACACCTTC.

The chain links TRBV2 to TRBJ2-7, with D unclear. Per the germline V gene, CDR1 is SNHLY and CDR2 is FYNNEI. Trimming stripped 2 bases from V and 0 bases from J, with 8 bases between. The CDR3 consists of 14 residues. The CDR3 here is CASSEQALSYEQYF. The CDR3 bases are TGTGCCAGCAGTGAACAGGCCCTCTCCTACGAGCAGTACTTC.

This clone was seen a few times. V gene TRBV27 combines with J gene TRBJ2-1, with D tentatively TRBD2 (5 bases). The germline V gene encodes CDR1 MNHEY and CDR2 SMNVEV (reference sequence). The CDR3 runs 15 residues. V was cut by 5 bases and J by 4 bases, with 15 bases left in between. This chain's CDR3 is CASSPQWTGYNEQFF. The CDR3 coding sequence is TGTGCCAGCAGTCCTCAATGGACGGGATACAATGAGCAGTTCTTC.

The CDR3 is CAILEAPGGDKYYGYTF. DNA of the CDR3: TGTGCCATCCTAGAGGCCCCAGGGGGCGATAAATACTATGGCTACACCTTC. The V and J genes are TRBV10-3 and TRBJ1-2, with 8 positions matching TRBD1. V was clipped by 8 bases and J by 3 bases; unmatched bases: 17. This CDR3 has 17 residues. In germline, CDR1 is ENHRY, CDR2 SYGVKD.

The chain links TRBV27 to TRBJ1-5; D may be TRBD1 (5 bases). Germline values: CDR1 MNHEY, CDR2 SMNVEV (reference sequence). The CDR3 length is 15 residues. V gave up 6 bases and J gave up 2 bases, with 14 bases separating them. The CDR3 nucleotides read TGTGCCAGCAGCAGGGAGGCGAGGGGCAATCAGCCCCAGCATTTT. It is translated as CASSREARGNQPQHF.

The genes are TRBV9 and TRBJ2-1, with D hard to call. The CDR3 contains 13 residues. The germline V gene encodes CDR1 SGDLS and CDR2 YYNGEE. V was pared by 4 bases and J by 11 bases, with 16 bases between. This CDR3 is CASSSIPQTKQFF. The CDR3 nucleotides are TGTGCCAGCAGCTCCATTCCCCAAACTAAGCAGTTCTTC.

In its sample, this clone was seen a few times. Other DNA sequences from this sample encode an identical CDR3 as well. The V and J genes are TRBV10-1 and TRBJ2-7, with D possibly TRBD1 on 7 matching bases. The V end was cut by 3 bases, the J end by 6 bases, with 12 bases between. The CDR3 contains 13 residues. Germline-derived CDR1 and CDR2 are WNHNN and SYGVQD (reference sequence). The CDR3: CASSEQGRGEQYF. CDR3 nucleotides: TGCGCCAGCAGTGAACAGGGGCGGGGCGAGCAGTACTTC.